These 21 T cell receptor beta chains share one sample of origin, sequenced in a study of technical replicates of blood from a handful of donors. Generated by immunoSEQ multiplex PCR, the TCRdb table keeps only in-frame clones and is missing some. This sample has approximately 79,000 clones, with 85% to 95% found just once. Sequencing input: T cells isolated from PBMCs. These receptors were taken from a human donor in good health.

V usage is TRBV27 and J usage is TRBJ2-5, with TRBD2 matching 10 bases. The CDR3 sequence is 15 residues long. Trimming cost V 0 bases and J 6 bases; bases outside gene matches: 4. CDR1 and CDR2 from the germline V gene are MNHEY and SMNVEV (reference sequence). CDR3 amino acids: CASSLSWTSGQTQYF. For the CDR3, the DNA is TGTGCCAGCAGTTTATCGTGGACTAGCGGCCAGACCCAGTACTTC.

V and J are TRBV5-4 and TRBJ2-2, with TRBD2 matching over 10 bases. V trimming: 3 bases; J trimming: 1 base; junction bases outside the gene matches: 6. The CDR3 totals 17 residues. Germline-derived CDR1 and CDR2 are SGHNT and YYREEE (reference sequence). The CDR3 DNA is TGTGCCAGCAGCTCCGATAGCGGGAGGATGAACACCGGGGAGCTGTTTTTT. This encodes CASSSDSGRMNTGELFF. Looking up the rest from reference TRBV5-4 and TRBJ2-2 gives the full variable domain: ETGVTQSPTHLIKTRGQQVTLRCSSQSGHNTVSWYQQALGQGPQFIFQYYREEENGRGNFPPRFSGLQFPNYSSELNVNALELDDSALYLCASSSDSGRMNTGELFFGEGSRLTVL.

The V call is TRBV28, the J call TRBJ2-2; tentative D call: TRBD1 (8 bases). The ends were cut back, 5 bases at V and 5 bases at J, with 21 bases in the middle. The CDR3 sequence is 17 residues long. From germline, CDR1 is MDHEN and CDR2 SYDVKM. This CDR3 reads CASSVPQGGRVTGELFF. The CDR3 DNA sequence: TGTGCCAGCAGTGTCCCACAGGGGGGGCGGGTGACCGGGGAGCTGTTTTTT.

Written as DNA, the CDR3 is TGTGCCAGCAGCTTTGGTAGCTCCTACGAGCAGTACTTC. Translation: CASSFGSSYEQYF. V and J are TRBV5-6 and TRBJ2-7; D unclear. Trimming shortened V by 2 bases and J by 0 bases, and 6 bases separated the two germline ends. The CDR3 consists of 13 residues. Germline V gene sequence: CDR1 SGHDT, CDR2 YYEEEE.

CDR3 sequence: CASSRGQGFADYGYTF. Here the CDR3 DNA reads TGTGCCAGCAGCAGGGGACAGGGGTTTGCGGACTATGGCTACACCTTC. The rearrangement joins TRBV7-6 to TRBJ1-2; 10 nucleotides line up with TRBD1. The CDR3 is 16 residues long. Trimming at V came to 5 bases and at J to 3 bases, leaving 9 bases not matched to a gene. The V gene's germline CDR1 is SGHVS and CDR2 FNYEAQ.

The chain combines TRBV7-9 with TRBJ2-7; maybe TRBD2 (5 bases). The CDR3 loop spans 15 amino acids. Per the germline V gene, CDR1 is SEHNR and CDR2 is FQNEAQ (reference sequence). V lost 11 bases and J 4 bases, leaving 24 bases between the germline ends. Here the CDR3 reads CAYNEALGEGYEQYF. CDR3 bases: TGTGCCTATAACGAAGCGCTCGGAGAGGGATACGAGCAGTACTTC.

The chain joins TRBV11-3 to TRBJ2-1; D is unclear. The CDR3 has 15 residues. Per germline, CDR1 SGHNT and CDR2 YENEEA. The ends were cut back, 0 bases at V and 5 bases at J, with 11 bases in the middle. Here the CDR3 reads CASSLDQYNNNEQFF. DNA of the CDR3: TGTGCCAGCAGCTTAGATCAGTACAACAACAATGAGCAGTTCTTC. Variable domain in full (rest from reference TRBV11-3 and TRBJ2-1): EAGVVQSPRYKIIEKKQPVAFWCNPISGHNTLYWYLQNLGQGPELLIRYENEEAVDDSQLPKDRFSAERLKGVDSTLKIQPAELGDSAVYLCASSLDQYNNNEQFFGPGTRLTVL.

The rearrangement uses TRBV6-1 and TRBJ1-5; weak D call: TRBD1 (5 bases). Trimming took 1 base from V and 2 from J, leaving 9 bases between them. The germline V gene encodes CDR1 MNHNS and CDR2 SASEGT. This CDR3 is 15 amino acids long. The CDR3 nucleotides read TGTGCCAGCAGTGAAGTGGGGCGAGGCAATCAGCCCCAGCATTTT. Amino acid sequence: CASSEVGRGNQPQHF.

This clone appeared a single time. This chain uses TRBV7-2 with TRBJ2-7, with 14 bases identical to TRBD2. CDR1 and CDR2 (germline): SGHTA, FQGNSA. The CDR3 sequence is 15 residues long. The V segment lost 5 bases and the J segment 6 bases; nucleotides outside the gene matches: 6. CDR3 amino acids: CASSPTSGRVREQYF. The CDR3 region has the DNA TGTGCCAGCAGCCCGACTAGCGGGAGGGTTCGCGAGCAGTACTTC.

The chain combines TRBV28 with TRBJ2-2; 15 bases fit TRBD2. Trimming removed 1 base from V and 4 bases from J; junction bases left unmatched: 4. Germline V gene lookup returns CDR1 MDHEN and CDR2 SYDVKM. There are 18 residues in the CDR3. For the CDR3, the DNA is TGTGCCAGCAGTTTATCCCGGACTAGCGGGAGGGCCACCGGGGAGCTGTTTTTT. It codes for CASSLSRTSGRATGELFF.

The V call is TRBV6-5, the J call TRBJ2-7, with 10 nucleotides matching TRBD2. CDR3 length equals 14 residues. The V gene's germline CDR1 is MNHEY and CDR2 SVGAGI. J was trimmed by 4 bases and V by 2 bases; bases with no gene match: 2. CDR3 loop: CASSYGSGRYEQYF. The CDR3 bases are TGTGCCAGCAGTTACGGTAGCGGGAGGTACGAGCAGTACTTC.

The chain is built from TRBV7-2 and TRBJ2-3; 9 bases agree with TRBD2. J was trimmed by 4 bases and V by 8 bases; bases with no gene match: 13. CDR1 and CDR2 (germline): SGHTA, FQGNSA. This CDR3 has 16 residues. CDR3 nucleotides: TGTGCCAGCGCGAACAGGCGGGAGGGCAGACCAGATACGCAGTATTTT. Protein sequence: CASANRREGRPDTQYF.

The CDR3 DNA reads as TGCGCCAGCAGCCAAGATAGTGCGGGGCGAACCTATGGCTACACCTTC. Amino acids: CASSQDSAGRTYGYTF. The V and J genes are TRBV4-3 and TRBJ1-2; tentative D call: TRBD1 (5 bases). The V end was cut by 0 bases, the J end by 4 bases, with 15 bases between. CDR1 and CDR2 from the germline V gene are LGHNA and YSLEER. The CDR3 loop spans 16 amino acids.

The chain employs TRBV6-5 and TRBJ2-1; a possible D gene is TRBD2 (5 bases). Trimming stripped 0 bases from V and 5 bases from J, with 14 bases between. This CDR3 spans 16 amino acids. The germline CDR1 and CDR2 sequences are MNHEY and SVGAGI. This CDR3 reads CASSYSIVGVNNEQFF. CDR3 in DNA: TGTGCCAGCAGTTACTCGATAGTGGGAGTAAACAATGAGCAGTTCTTC.

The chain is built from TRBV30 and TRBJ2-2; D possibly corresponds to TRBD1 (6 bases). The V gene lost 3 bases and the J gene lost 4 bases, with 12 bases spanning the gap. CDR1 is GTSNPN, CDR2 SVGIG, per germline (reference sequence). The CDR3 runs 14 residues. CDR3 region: CAWRRQDSTGELFF. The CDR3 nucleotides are TGTGCCTGGAGAAGACAGGACTCCACCGGGGAGCTGTTTTTT.

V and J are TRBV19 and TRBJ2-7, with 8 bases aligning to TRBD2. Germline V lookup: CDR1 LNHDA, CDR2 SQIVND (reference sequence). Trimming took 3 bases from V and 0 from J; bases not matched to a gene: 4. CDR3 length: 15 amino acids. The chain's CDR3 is CASSIAGGPSYEQYF. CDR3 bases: TGTGCCAGTAGTATCGCGGGGGGTCCCTCCTACGAGCAGTACTTC.

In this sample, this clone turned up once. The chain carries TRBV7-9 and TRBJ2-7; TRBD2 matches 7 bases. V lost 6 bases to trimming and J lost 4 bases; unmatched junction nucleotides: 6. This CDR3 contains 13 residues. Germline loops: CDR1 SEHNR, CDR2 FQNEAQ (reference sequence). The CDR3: CASRGGLVYEQYF. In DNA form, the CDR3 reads TGTGCCAGCAGGGGAGGGCTAGTTTACGAGCAGTACTTC. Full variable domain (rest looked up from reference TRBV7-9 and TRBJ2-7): DTGVSQNPRHKITKRGQNVTFRCDPISEHNRLYWYRQTLGQGPEFLTYFQNEAQLEKSRLLSDRFSAERPKGSFSTLEIQRTEQGDSAMYLCASRGGLVYEQYFGPGTRLTVT.

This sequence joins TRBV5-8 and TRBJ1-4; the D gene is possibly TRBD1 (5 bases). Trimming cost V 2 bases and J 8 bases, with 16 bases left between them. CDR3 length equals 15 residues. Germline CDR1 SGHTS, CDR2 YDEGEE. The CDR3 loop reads CASSFLGVRGEKLFF. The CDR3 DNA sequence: TGTGCCAGCAGCTTTTTAGGGGTCCGAGGAGAAAAACTGTTTTTT.

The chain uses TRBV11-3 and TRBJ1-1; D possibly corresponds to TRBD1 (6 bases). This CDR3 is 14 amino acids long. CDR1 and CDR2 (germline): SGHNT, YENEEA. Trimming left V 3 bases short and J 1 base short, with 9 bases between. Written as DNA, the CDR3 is TGTGCCAGCAGCTTGGGGGGGCAGAACACTGAAGCTTTCTTT. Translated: CASSLGGQNTEAFF.

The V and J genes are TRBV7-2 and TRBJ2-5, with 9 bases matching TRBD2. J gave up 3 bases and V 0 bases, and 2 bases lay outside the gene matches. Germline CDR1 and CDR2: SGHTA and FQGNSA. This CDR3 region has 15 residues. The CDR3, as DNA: TGTGCCAGCAGCTTAGCGCCTAGCGGGGAAGAGACCCAGTACTTC. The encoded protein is CASSLAPSGEETQYF. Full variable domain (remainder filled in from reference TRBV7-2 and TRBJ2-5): GAGVSQSPSNKVTEKGKDVELRCDPISGHTALYWYRQSLGQGLEFLIYFQGNSAPDKSGLPSDRFSAERTGGSVSTLTIQRTQQEDSAVYLCASSLAPSGEETQYFGPGTRLLVL.

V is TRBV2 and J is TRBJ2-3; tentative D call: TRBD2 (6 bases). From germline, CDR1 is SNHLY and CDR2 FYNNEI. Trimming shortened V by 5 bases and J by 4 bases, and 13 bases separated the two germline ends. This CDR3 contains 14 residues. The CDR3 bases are TGTGCCAGCAGTCCACCCCCTAGCGCAGATACGCAGTATTTT. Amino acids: CASSPPPSADTQYF.